These T cell receptor beta chains were read from a single sample in a study of beta chain features in type 1 diabetes. Here immunoSEQ multiplex PCR was the method, and the copy in TCRdb shows in-frame clones only, minus some. The sample lists 50,000 to 65,000 clones; roughly 39% were seen once. Material for sequencing was Tregs from blood. The receptors stem from a young man with type 1 diabetes. The CDR3 runs from the conserved cysteine through the conserved F or W. The D gene is left open where the match is weak. Size is omitted from some rows. Given values are once, few, many or a class for expanded clones.

clone size: NA; V gene: TRBV29-1; D gene: NA; J gene: TRBJ2-3; CDR3 protein: CSVTLGGRISTDTQYF; CDR3 DNA: TGCAGCGTTACCCTCGGGGGGCGGATTAGCACAGATACGCAGTATTTT
clone size: few; V gene: TRBV6-1; D gene: TRBD2; J gene: TRBJ2-7; CDR3 protein: CASSARTSGSNEQYF; CDR3 DNA: TGTGCCAGCAGTGCCCGGACTAGCGGGAGCAACGAGCAGTACTTC
clone size: NA; V gene: TRBV2; D gene: TRBD1; J gene: TRBJ2-1; CDR3 protein: CVTGARNNEQFF; CDR3 DNA: TGTGTAACAGGGGCTAGGAACAATGAGCAGTTCTTC
clone size: NA; V gene: TRBV7-2; D gene: TRBD1; J gene: TRBJ1-5; CDR3 protein: CASSLVGTGFNQPQHF; CDR3 DNA: TGTGCCAGCAGCTTAGTGGGGACAGGGTTCAATCAGCCCCAGCATTTT
clone size: NA; V gene: TRBV6-5; D gene: TRBD1; J gene: TRBJ1-1; CDR3 protein: CASSQTRPGGTEAFF; CDR3 DNA: TGTGCCAGCAGCCAGACACGGCCAGGGGGCACTGAAGCTTTCTTT
clone size: NA; V gene: TRBV18; D gene: TRBD2; J gene: TRBJ2-5; CDR3 protein: CASSPRPAGGPRETQYF; CDR3 DNA: TGTGCCAGCTCACCACGCCCAGCGGGAGGTCCTAGGGAGACCCAGTACTTC
clone size: NA; V gene: TRBV16; D gene: TRBD1; J gene: TRBJ2-3; CDR3 protein: CASSQIDRAPQYF; CDR3 DNA: TGTGCCAGCAGCCAGATCGACAGGGCCCCGCAGTATTTT
clone size: NA; V gene: TRBV2; D gene: TRBD2; J gene: TRBJ2-1; CDR3 protein: CASSAGTSGSSEQFF; CDR3 DNA: TGTGCCAGCAGTGCCGGGACTAGCGGGAGTAGTGAGCAGTTCTTC
clone size: NA; V gene: TRBV7-2; D gene: NA; J gene: TRBJ2-2; CDR3 protein: CASSFTNTGELFF; CDR3 DNA: TGTGCCAGCAGCTTTACGAACACCGGGGAGCTGTTTTTT
clone size: NA; V gene: TRBV5-1; D gene: NA; J gene: TRBJ2-7; CDR3 protein: CASSSRTGKDEQYF; CDR3 DNA: TGCGCCAGCAGCTCGAGAACAGGGAAGGACGAGCAGTACTTC
clone size: NA; V gene: TRBV7-9; D gene: NA; J gene: TRBJ1-2; CDR3 protein: CASRREGNYGYTF; CDR3 DNA: TGTGCCAGCCGGAGGGAAGGGAACTATGGCTACACCTTC
clone size: NA; V gene: TRBV7-7; D gene: NA; J gene: TRBJ2-1; CDR3 protein: CASSADIVSYNEQFF; CDR3 DNA: TGTGCCAGCAGCGCGGACATCGTCTCCTACAATGAGCAGTTCTTC
clone size: NA; V gene: TRBV4-2; D gene: TRBD2; J gene: TRBJ2-3; CDR3 protein: CASSQEALSSGSTDTQYF; CDR3 DNA: TGTGCCAGCAGCCAAGAGGCCCTATCTAGCGGTAGCACAGATACGCAGTATTTT
clone size: NA; V gene: TRBV19; D gene: TRBD2; J gene: TRBJ2-1; CDR3 protein: CASSIGTNRHNEQFF; CDR3 DNA: TGTGCCAGTAGTATTGGGACTAATCGCCACAATGAGCAGTTCTTC
clone size: NA; V gene: TRBV7-9; D gene: NA; J gene: TRBJ1-4; CDR3 protein: CASSPSRGDLEKLFF; CDR3 DNA: TGTGCCAGCAGCCCCTCCAGGGGTGATCTTGAAAAACTGTTTTTT
clone size: NA; V gene: TRBV10-3; D gene: TRBD1; J gene: TRBJ1-1; CDR3 protein: CAINRQGLNTEAFF; CDR3 DNA: TGTGCCATCAACAGACAGGGCCTGAACACTGAAGCTTTCTTT
clone size: NA; V gene: TRBV6-6; D gene: NA; J gene: TRBJ2-1; CDR3 protein: CAAGSSGNEQFF; CDR3 DNA: TGTGCCGCGGGGAGTAGCGGAAATGAGCAGTTCTTC
clone size: NA; V gene: TRBV5-1; D gene: NA; J gene: TRBJ2-3; CDR3 protein: CASSFDSAQGDTQYF; CDR3 DNA: TGCGCCAGCAGCTTTGATTCGGCCCAGGGAGATACGCAGTATTTT
clone size: NA; V gene: TRBV5-1; D gene: TRBD1; J gene: TRBJ2-7; CDR3 protein: CASSFTGQGFREQYF; CDR3 DNA: TGCGCCAGCAGCTTCACGGGACAGGGGTTTCGCGAGCAGTACTTC
clone size: medium-sized; V gene: TRBV28; D gene: NA; J gene: TRBJ1-3; CDR3 protein: CASSLFGRDMGNTIYF; CDR3 DNA: TGTGCCAGCAGTTTATTCGGTCGGGACATGGGAAACACCATATATTTT
clone size: NA; V gene: TRBV4-3; D gene: NA; J gene: TRBJ2-3; CDR3 protein: CASSQEPRLEDTQYF; CDR3 DNA: TGCGCCAGCAGCCAAGAACCGAGACTGGAGGATACGCAGTATTTT
clone size: NA; V gene: TRBV7-9; D gene: NA; J gene: TRBJ2-3; CDR3 protein: CASSSYSGTGIVTDTQYF; CDR3 DNA: TGTGCCAGCAGCTCCTATAGCGGGACAGGGATCGTAACAGATACGCAGTATTTT
clone size: NA; V gene: TRBV6-1; D gene: NA; J gene: TRBJ1-1; CDR3 protein: CASSHDRRANTEAFF; CDR3 DNA: TGTGCCAGCAGTCACGACAGGCGCGCGAACACTGAAGCTTTCTTT
clone size: NA; V gene: TRBV5-5; D gene: TRBD2; J gene: TRBJ2-7; CDR3 protein: CASSFEAGFYEQYF; CDR3 DNA: TGTGCCAGCAGCTTTGAAGCGGGGTTCTACGAGCAGTACTTC
clone size: NA; V gene: TRBV6-1; D gene: NA; J gene: TRBJ2-7; CDR3 protein: CASSEAESGGYEQYF; CDR3 DNA: TGTGCCAGCAGTGAAGCTGAATCAGGGGGGTACGAGCAGTACTTC
clone size: once; V gene: TRBV5-1; D gene: NA; J gene: TRBJ2-7; CDR3 protein: CASSLEGAHSHEQYF; CDR3 DNA: TGCGCCAGCAGCTTGGAAGGGGCCCATAGCCACGAGCAGTACTTC
clone size: NA; V gene: TRBV5-1; D gene: NA; J gene: TRBJ2-6; CDR3 protein: CASSAGTQGANVLTF; CDR3 DNA: TGCGCCAGCAGCGCCGGGACTCAAGGGGCCAACGTCCTGACTTTC